The clone carrying this T cell receptor (beta chain) was seen only a few times. The target antigen is unknown. TCRdb reanalysed the 5' RACE reads using MiXCR and keeps one entry per CDR3 protein. The repertoire holds 500,000 to 550,000 distinct CDR3 sequences, with less than 25% as singletons. This record belongs to a study of identical twins. Findings and limits, study-wide: Invariant populations such as MAIT and iNKT cells could partly muddle zero-insertion analyses.

CDR3 size: 16 residues. J lost 7 bases, V lost 4 bases, and 5 bases had no gene match. Germline V gene sequence: CDR1 SGHAT, CDR2 FQNNGV. Every sampled donor was Caucasian and healthy. The same data also contributed to another study, on T cells expressing NK-cell markers. From that study: There were a handful of donors in whom these clonotypes also led the CD3+CD56-NKG2C+ fraction. There remained a lack of clarity about HCMV specificity of expanded NKG2C+ T cell clones.

Sequencing was carried out using CD4+ T cells sorted from blood. The receptor was derived from a woman aged 18-29 years in good health. This chain links TRBV11-2 with TRBJ2-1, with TRBD2 matching over 15 bases. CDR3 sequence reads: CASSSGLAGGRNEQFF. The CDR3 nucleotides read TGTGCCAGCAGCTCGGGACTAGCGGGAGGTAGAAATGAGCAGTTCTTC.